A selection of T cell receptor beta chains follows, all from one sample in a study of radiotherapy plus CTLA-4 blockade in lung cancer. Using immunoSEQ multiplex PCR, the repertoire was profiled, and TCRdb retains in-frame clones only, with some absent. This sample has fewer than 100,000 clones, with roughly 80% found just once. Source: peripheral blood, taken from a patient treated with radiotherapy plus ipilimumab. Every receptor here comes from a human donor with non-small cell lung cancer who had stable disease on radiotherapy plus ipilimumab. Both conserved end residues are part of each CDR3. The D gene is left open where the match is weak. Not all rows give a size; the values are once, few, many and, for expanded clones, a class.

TRBV5-4	.	TRBJ1-6	.	TGTGCCAGCAGCTTGATTGGGGTACAGAATTCACCCCTCCACTTT	CASSLIGVQNSPLHF
TRBV2	.	TRBJ1-6	.	TGTGCCAGCTCACGGGAGCCATATTCACCCCTCCACTTT	CASSREPYSPLHF
TRBV7-2	.	TRBJ2-5	TRBD2	TGTGCCAGCAGCTTAGAACGAGGCCTAGCGGAAGAGACCCAGTACTTC	CASSLERGLAEETQYF
TRBV5-1	.	TRBJ2-5	TRBD2	TGCGCCAGCAGCCCGCGGGGGGGCGAGACCCAGTACTTC	CASSPRGGETQYF
TRBV2	few	TRBJ1-2	.	TGTGCCAGCAGGCTGGTCGGAGGGGGCTACACCTTC	CASRLVGGGYTF
TRBV6-6	.	TRBJ1-6	.	TGTGCCAGCAGCCCGACAGGAGGTAATTCACCCCTCCACTTT	CASSPTGGNSPLHF
TRBV19	.	TRBJ1-5	.	TGTGCCAGTAGTATGGAGGGGTACCAGCCCCAGCATTTT	CASSMEGYQPQHF
TRBV5-4	.	TRBJ2-1	.	TGTGCCAGCAGCACTGGCGGGATAGGCAATGAGCAGTTCTTC	CASSTGGIGNEQFF
TRBV5-1	.	TRBJ1-1	.	TGCGCCAGCAGCTTGGGAGCGGGTACTGAAGCTTTCTTT	CASSLGAGTEAFF
TRBV18	once	TRBJ2-7	TRBD1	TGTGCCAGCTCACCGACAGGGGGCAACTACGAGCAGTACTTC	CASSPTGGNYEQYF
TRBV6-5	.	TRBJ2-7	.	TGTGCCAGCAAACAAGTTATAACAGCCTCCTACGAGCAGTACTTC	CASKQVITASYEQYF
TRBV18	.	TRBJ2-7	TRBD1	TGTGCCAGCTCACCACCGGGACAGGTACCTGGCGAGCAGTACTTC	CASSPPGQVPGEQYF
TRBV28	.	TRBJ1-2	.	TGTGCCAGCAAGACGGGGGGAATCTATGGCTACACCTTC	CASKTGGIYGYTF
TRBV9	.	TRBJ2-1	.	TGTGCCAGCAGCGTATGGGGTAGGGAGCAGTTCTTC	CASSVWGREQFF
TRBV6-1	.	TRBJ2-2	TRBD1	TGTGCCAGCAGTCTACTGACAGGGCTCACCGGGGAGCTGTTTTTT	CASSLLTGLTGELFF
TRBV27	.	TRBJ2-4	.	TGTGCCAGCAAGCCACAGGGCCGTACGGACATTCAGTACTTC	CASKPQGRTDIQYF
TRBV7-2	.	TRBJ1-5	.	TGTGCCAGCAGCTATACAGGTATCCACAATCAGCCCCAGCATTTT	CASSYTGIHNQPQHF
TRBV7-8	.	TRBJ1-4	.	TGTGCCAGCAGCTTTCCGGGACAACCTCTTGAAAAACTGTTTTTT	CASSFPGQPLEKLFF
TRBV28	few	TRBJ2-5	TRBD1	TGTGCCAGCAGTTTATCTGGACAGGGTTTCATAGAGACCCAGTACTTC	CASSLSGQGFIETQYF
TRBV6-5	.	TRBJ1-5	.	TGTGCCAGCAGGCCGGGACCTAGCAATCAGCCCCAGCATTTT	CASRPGPSNQPQHF
TRBV9	.	TRBJ2-3	TRBD2	TGTGCCAGCAGCGTAGCTTCTAGCGGGGGTAGCACAGATACGCAGTATTTT	CASSVASSGGSTDTQYF
TRBV5-1	.	TRBJ2-5	TRBD1	TGCGCCAGCAGCCTGAGCCCAGGGGGTCAAGAGACCCAGTACTTC	CASSLSPGGQETQYF
TRBV28	.	TRBJ1-1	.	TGTGCCAGCAGTTTGGGAGGGAACAGGAACACTGAAGCTTTCTTT	CASSLGGNRNTEAFF
TRBV19	few	TRBJ1-1	.	TGTGCCACCCACCCGGTCCTCGGCACTGAAGCTTTCTTT	CATHPVLGTEAFF
TRBV6-6	.	TRBJ2-5	.	TGTGCCAGCAGTCCCCTTGTGGCCCAGTACTTC	CASSPLVAQYF
TRBV30	.	TRBJ1-6	.	TGTGCCTGCTCACAGTATAATTCACCCCTCCACTTT	CACSQYNSPLHF
TRBV7-6	.	TRBJ1-4	.	TGTGCCAGCAGCTTAGCCATGGGGGGAAAACTGTTTTTT	CASSLAMGGKLFF
TRBV28	.	TRBJ2-1	.	TGTGCCAGCAGTACCCCCGGGGGTTTCTCCTACAATGAGCAGTTCTTC	CASSTPGGFSYNEQFF
TRBV7-2	.	TRBJ2-6	.	TGTGCCAGCAGCCCCGGGCGGTTCTCTGGGGCCAACGTCCTGACTTTC	CASSPGRFSGANVLTF